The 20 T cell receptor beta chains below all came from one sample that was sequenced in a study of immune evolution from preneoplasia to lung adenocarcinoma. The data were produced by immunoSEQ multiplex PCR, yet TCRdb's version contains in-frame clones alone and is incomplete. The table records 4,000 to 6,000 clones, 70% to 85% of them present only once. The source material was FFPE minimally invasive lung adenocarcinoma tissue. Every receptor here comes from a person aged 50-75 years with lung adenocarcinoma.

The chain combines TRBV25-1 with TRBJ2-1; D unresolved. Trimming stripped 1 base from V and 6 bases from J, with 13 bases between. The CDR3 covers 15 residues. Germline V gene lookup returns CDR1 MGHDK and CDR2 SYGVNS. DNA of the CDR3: TGTGCCAGCAGTGAATGGAAGGGCTCACTCAATGAGCAGTTCTTC. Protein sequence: CASSEWKGSLNEQFF. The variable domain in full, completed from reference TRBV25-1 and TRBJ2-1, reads EADIYQTPRYLVIGTGKKITLECSQTMGHDKMYWYQQDPGMELHLIHYSYGVNSTEKGDLSSESTVSRIRTEHFPLTLESARPSHTSQYLCASSEWKGSLNEQFFGPGTRLTVL.

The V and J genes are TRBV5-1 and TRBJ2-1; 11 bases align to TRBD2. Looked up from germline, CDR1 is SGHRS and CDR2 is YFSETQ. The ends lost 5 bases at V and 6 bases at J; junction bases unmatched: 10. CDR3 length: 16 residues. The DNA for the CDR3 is TGCGCCAGCAGGCCCGGGACTAGCGGAGTCACCAATGAGCAGTTCTTC. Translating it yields CASRPGTSGVTNEQFF.

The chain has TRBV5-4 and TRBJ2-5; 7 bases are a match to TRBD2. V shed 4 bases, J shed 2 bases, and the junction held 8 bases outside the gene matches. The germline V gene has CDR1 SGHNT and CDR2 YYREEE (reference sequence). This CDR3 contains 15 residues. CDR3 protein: CASSATTGGQETQYF. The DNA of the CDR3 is TGTGCCAGCAGCGCCACCACGGGGGGACAAGAGACCCAGTACTTC.

The CDR3 loop reads CAISERTGPNEQFF. The CDR3 nucleotides read TGTGCCATCAGTGAGCGTACAGGTCCCAATGAGCAGTTCTTC. The chain has TRBV10-3 and TRBJ2-1; D possibly corresponds to TRBD1 (5 bases). The CDR3 runs 14 residues. Trimming removed 2 bases from V and 6 bases from J, with 11 bases in between. Per germline, CDR1 ENHRY and CDR2 SYGVKD.

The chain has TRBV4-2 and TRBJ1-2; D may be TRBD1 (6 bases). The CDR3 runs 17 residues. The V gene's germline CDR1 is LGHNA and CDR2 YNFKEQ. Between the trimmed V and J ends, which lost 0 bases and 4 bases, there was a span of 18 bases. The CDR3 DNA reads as TGTGCCAGCAGCCAAGATATTATGCGTCGGGGGCCCTATGGCTACACCTTC. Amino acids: CASSQDIMRRGPYGYTF.

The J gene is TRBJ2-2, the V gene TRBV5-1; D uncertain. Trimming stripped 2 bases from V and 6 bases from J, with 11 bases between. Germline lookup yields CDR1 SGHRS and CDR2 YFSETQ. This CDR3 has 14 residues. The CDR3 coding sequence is TGCGCCAGCAGCTTCCCGGAGTTCCCCGGGGAGCTGTTTTTT. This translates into CASSFPEFPGELFF.

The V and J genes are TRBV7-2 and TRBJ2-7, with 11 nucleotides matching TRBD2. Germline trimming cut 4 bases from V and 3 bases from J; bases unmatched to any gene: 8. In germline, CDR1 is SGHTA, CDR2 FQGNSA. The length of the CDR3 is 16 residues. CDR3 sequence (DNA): TGTGCCAGCAGCTCCTTAGCGGGAGGGCGGGTCTACGAGCAGTACTTC. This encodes CASSSLAGGRVYEQYF.

The CDR3 DNA reads as TGTGCCAGCAGTTTATATGGACAGGGGGCTGGGAATGAGCAGTTCTTC. Translating gives CASSLYGQGAGNEQFF. V is TRBV27 and J is TRBJ2-1, with 11 bases aligning to TRBD1. The germline CDR1 and CDR2 sequences are MNHEY and SMNVEV (reference sequence). This CDR3 region has 16 residues. Trimming removed 1 base from V and 7 bases from J; junction bases left unmatched: 6.

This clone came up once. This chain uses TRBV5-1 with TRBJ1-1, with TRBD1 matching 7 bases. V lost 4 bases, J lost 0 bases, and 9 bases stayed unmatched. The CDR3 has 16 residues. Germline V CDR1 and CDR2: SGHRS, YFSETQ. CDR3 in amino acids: CASSPTGANMNTEAFF. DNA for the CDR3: TGCGCCAGCAGCCCCACAGGGGCTAACATGAACACTGAAGCTTTCTTT.

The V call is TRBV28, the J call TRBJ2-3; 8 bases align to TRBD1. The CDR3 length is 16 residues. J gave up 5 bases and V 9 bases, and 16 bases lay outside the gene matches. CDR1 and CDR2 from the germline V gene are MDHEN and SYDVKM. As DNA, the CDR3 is TGTGCCAGTACGCGGGTGGGGCAGGGGGCCATAGATACGCAGTATTTT. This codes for CASTRVGQGAIDTQYF.

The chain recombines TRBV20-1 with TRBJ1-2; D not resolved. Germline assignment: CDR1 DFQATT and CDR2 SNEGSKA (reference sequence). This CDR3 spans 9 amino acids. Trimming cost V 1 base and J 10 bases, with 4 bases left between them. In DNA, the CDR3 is TGCAGTGCTAGAGTGGCCTACACCTTC. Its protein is CSARVAYTF.

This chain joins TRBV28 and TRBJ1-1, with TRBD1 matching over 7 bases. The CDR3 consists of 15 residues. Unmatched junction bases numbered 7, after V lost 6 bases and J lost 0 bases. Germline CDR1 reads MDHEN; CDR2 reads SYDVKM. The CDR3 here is CASSPGTDMNTEAFF. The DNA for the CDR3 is TGTGCCAGCAGCCCCGGGACAGACATGAACACTGAAGCTTTCTTT.

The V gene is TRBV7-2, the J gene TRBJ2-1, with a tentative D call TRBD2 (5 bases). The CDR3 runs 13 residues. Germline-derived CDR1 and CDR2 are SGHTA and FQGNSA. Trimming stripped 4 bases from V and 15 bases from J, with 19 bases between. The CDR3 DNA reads TGTGCCAGCAGCTCATACTTACTAGAACTGCTGTTCTTC. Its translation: CASSSYLLELLFF.

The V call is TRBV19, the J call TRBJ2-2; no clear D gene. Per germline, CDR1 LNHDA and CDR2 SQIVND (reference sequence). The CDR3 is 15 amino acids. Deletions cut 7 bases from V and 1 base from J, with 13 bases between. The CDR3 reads CASNNGWVNTGELFF. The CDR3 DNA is TGTGCCAGTAACAATGGATGGGTGAACACCGGGGAGCTGTTTTTT.

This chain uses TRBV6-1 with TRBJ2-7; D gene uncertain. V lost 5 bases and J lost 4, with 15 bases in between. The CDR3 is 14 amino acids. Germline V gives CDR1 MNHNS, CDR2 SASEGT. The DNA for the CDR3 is TGTGCCAGCAGTACAGCTTTCCCGCCTTACGAGCAGTACTTC. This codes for CASSTAFPPYEQYF.

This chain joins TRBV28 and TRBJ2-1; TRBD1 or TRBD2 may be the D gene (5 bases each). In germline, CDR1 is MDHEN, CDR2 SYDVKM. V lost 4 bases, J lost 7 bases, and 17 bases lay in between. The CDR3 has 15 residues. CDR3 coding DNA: TGTGCCAGCAGTTCCGGCGTCGGGACCCAAAATGAGCAGTTCTTC. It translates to CASSSGVGTQNEQFF.

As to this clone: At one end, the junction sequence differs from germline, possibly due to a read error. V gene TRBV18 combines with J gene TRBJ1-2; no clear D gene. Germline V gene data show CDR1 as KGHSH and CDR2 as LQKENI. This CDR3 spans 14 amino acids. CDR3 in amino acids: CASSALKANDGYTF. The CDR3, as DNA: TGTGCCAGCTCAGCGTTAAAGGCTAACGATGGCTACACCTTC.

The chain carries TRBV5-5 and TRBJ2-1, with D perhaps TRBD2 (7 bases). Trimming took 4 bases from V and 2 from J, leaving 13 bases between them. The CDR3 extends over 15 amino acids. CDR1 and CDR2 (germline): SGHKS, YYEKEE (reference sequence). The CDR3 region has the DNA TGTGCCAGCAGCCCTTGGGGGGGCACCTACAATGAGCAGTTCTTC. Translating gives CASSPWGGTYNEQFF.

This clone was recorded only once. The CDR3 DNA is TGTGCCAGCAGTTACCGGGGCTACGAGCAGTACTTC. Encoded protein: CASSYRGYEQYF. This chain uses TRBV6-6 with TRBJ2-7; D is possibly TRBD2 (5 bases). The germline CDR1 and CDR2 sequences are MNHNY and SVGAGI (reference sequence). The CDR3 totals 12 residues. Trimming removed 2 bases at V and 3 bases at J, with 5 bases between.

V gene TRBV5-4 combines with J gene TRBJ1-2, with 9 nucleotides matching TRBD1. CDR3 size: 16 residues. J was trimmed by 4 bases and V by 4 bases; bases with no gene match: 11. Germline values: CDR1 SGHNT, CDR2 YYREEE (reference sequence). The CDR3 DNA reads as TGTGCCAGCAGCCCGGGGTCGGGACAGGGCCTCTATGGCTACACCTTC. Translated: CASSPGSGQGLYGYTF.